The present TCR beta chain was sequenced within a study of siplizumab effects on memory and regulatory T cells. Broader study findings: Naive T cells seemed more diverse than memory cells; they also seemed major alloresponse contributors. Proliferating siplizumab-culture Treg suppressive function went unconfirmed. Proliferating CD4+ or CD8+ clones, roughly 80-97% of them, lacked an assignable naive or memory phenotype.

The ends were cut back, 2 bases at V and 8 bases at J, with 10 bases in the middle. Germline V gene sequence: CDR1 MNHEY, CDR2 SMNVEV (reference sequence). This CDR3 is 14 amino acids long. Turning to this clone: Its antigen is unknown.

TCRdb's table, derived via immunoSEQ multiplex PCR, lists solely in-frame clones and lacks some. The table shows 70,000 to 90,000 clones, with 93% occurring only once. The sample comprised CD8+ T cells sorted from blood. This TCR was recovered from a human donor in good health. This chain links TRBV27 with TRBJ1-6; D gene uncertain. Here the CDR3 reads CASSLNRADSPLHF. In DNA, the CDR3 is TGTGCCAGCAGTTTAAATAGGGCGGATTCACCCCTCCACTTT.